The 4 T cell receptor beta chains reported below all come from one sample, sequenced in a study of blood T cell repertoires in COVID-19 (dated by TCRdb to the early 2020s). The library was produced with the immunoSEQ multiplex PCR assay. TCRdb obtained this table from immuneACCESS and retained in-frame rearrangements with V and J assigned. These tables miss some clones; where compared with another copy, unresolved V genes account for less than half of the shortfall, and the remainder is unexplained. This sample gives around 290,000 clones in total; roughly 87% of them show up just once. The ten most abundant clones make up approximately 1% of the sample. The sample was PBMCs or T cells enriched from blood (not recorded which). The source of these receptors is a woman between 25 and 40 years old who had recovered from COVID-19.

The V and J genes are TRBV19 and TRBJ2-5, with 11 bases fitting TRBD2. Germline V lookup: CDR1 LNHDA, CDR2 SQIVND (reference sequence). The CDR3 is made up of 18 amino acids. V lost 7 bases, J lost 2 bases, and 15 bases stayed unmatched. The CDR3 sequence: CASNGGEGRLAGQETQYF. Written as DNA, the CDR3 is TGTGCCAGTAACGGGGGTGAGGGAAGACTAGCGGGGCAAGAGACCCAGTACTTC. The full variable domain, with the rest looked up from reference TRBV19 and TRBJ2-5, is DGGITQSPKYLFRKEGQNVTLSCEQNLNHDAMYWYRQDPGQGLRLIYYSQIVNDFQKGDIAEGYSVSREKKESFPLTVTSAQKNPTAFYLCASNGGEGRLAGQETQYFGPGTRLLVL.

Here the CDR3 reads CASSSPTEAFF. CDR3 bases: TGTGCCAGCAGTTCCCCAACTGAAGCTTTCTTT. The genes are TRBV27 and TRBJ1-1; D is ambiguous. Germline CDR1 MNHEY, CDR2 SMNVEV (reference sequence). CDR3 size: 11 residues. Trimming left V 4 bases short and J 5 bases short, with 5 bases between.

This clone was recorded only once. The rearrangement joins TRBV6-5 to TRBJ1-2, with D possibly matching TRBD1 (5 bases). CDR1 MNHEY and CDR2 SVGAGI come from the germline V gene. Trimming removed 6 bases from V and 7 bases from J, with 12 bases in between. The length of the CDR3 is 12 residues. CDR3 sequence (DNA): TGTGCCAGCAGCACTCTGACAGTTGGCTACACCTTC. The encoded protein is CASSTLTVGYTF.

CDR3 in amino acids: CASSVSAGGQGTQYF. In DNA, the CDR3 is TGTGCCAGCAGTGTCTCGGCGGGAGGGCAGGGAACCCAGTACTTC. V and J are TRBV27 and TRBJ2-5; 9 nucleotides line up with TRBD2. The V gene end was trimmed by 5 bases and the J gene end by 8 bases; junction bases not matched to a gene: 12. Per germline, CDR1 MNHEY and CDR2 SMNVEV (reference sequence). This CDR3 has 15 amino acids.